This entry concerns a single TCR beta chain. This CDR3 is missing its conserved last phenylalanine or tryptophan, likely due to a read error. CDR3 length: 14 amino acids. CDR1 and CDR2 from the germline V gene are SGHVS and FNYEAQ. V lost 1 base and J lost 9, with 13 bases in between. This sample is part of a study of T cell repertoires in cytomegalovirus infection. Study details: Public TCR beta signature analysis indicated the presence of both CMV infection and matching HLA type.

TCRdb passed the reads through MiXCR, listing each CDR3 protein once. The sample lists around 740,000 distinct CDR3 sequences, less than 40% occurring once. Sequencing was done on a sample of PBMCs. The chain has TRBV7-6 and TRBJ2-4; TRBD1 is a possible D gene (5 bases). The source is a human donor in good health (CMV status not recorded). Some clones in this sample may be carry-over from other donors' samples. The CDR3 nucleotides read TGTGCCAGCAGCTTAGTCGGAGAAAGGGGCATTCAGTACTGC. Encoded protein: CASSLVGERGIQYC.